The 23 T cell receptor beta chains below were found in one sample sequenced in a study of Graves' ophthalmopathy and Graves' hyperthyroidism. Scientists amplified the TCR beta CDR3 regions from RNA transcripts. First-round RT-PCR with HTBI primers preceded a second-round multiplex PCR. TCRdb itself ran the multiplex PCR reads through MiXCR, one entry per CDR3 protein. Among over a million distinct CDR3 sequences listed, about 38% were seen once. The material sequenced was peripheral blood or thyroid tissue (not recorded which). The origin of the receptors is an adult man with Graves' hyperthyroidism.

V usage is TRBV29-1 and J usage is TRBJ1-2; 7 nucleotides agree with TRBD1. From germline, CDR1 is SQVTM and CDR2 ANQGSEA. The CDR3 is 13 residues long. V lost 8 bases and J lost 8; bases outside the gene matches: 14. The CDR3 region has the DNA TGCAGCCATGAACTAGACAGGGCGGTCGGCTACACCTTC. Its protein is CSHELDRAVGYTF.

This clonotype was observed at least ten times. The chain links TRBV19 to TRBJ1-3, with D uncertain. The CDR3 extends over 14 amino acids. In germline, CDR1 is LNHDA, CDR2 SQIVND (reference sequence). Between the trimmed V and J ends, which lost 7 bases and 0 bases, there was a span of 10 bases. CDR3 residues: CASNQLASGNTIYF. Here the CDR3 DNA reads TGTGCCAGTAATCAACTCGCCTCTGGAAACACCATATATTTT.

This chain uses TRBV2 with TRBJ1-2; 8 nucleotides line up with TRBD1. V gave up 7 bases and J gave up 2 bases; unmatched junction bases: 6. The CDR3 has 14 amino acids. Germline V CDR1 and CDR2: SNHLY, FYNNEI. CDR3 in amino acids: CASKDRGGNYGYTF. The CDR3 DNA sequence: TGTGCCAGCAAAGACAGGGGAGGAAACTATGGCTACACCTTC. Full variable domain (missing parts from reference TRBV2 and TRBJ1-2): EPEVTQTPSHQVTQMGQEVILRCVPISNHLYFYWYRQILGQKVEFLVSFYNNEISEKSEIFDDQFSVERPDGSNFTLKIRSTKLEDSAMYFCASKDRGGNYGYTFGSGTRLTVV.

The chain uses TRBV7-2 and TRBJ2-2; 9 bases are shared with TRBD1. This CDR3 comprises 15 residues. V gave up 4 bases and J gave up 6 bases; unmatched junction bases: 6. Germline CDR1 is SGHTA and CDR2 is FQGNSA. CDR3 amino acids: CASSSRQGVAGELFF. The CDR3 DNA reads TGTGCCAGCAGCTCCCGACAGGGGGTAGCCGGGGAGCTGTTTTTT.

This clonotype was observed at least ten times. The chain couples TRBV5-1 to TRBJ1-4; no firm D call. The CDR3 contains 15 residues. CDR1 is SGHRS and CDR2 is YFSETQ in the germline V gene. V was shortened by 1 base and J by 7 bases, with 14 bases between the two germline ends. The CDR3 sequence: CASSLLGQNGEKLFF. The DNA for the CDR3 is TGCGCCAGCAGCTTGTTAGGGCAAAACGGTGAAAAACTGTTTTTT.

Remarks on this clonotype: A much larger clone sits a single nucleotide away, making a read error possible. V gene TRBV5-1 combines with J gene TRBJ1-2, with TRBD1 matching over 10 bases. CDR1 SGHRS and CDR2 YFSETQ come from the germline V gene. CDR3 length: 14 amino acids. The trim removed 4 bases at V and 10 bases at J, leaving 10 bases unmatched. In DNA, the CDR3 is TGCGCCAGCAGCAGTTCCGGGACAGGGGATGTCTACACCTTC. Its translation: CASSSSGTGDVYTF.

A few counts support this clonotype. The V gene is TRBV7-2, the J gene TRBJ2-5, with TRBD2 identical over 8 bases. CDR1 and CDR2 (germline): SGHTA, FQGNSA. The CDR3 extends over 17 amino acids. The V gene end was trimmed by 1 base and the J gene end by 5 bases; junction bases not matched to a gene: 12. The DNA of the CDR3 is TGTGCCAGCAGCTTAGATTTCGGGGGGGGCATCGGCGAGACCCAGTACTTC. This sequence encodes CASSLDFGGGIGETQYF. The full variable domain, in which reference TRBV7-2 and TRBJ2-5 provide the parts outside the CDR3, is GAGVSQSPSNKVTEKGKDVELRCDPISGHTALYWYRQSLGQGLEFLIYFQGNSAPDKSGLPSDRFSAERTGGSVSTLTIQRTQQEDSAVYLCASSLDFGGGIGETQYFGPGTRLLVL.

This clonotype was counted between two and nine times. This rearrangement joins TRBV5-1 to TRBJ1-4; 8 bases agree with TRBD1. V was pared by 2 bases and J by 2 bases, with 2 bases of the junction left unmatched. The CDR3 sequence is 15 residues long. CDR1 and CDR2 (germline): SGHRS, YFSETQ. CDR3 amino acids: CASSLRTGTNEKLFF. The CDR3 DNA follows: TGCGCCAGCAGCTTACGGACAGGGACTAATGAAAAACTGTTTTTT.

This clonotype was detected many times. The CDR3 reads CASSYSGGALGGYTF. DNA for the CDR3: TGTGCCAGCAGTTACTCGGGAGGGGCGTTGGGTGGCTACACCTTC. The rearrangement uses TRBV6-6 and TRBJ1-2, with D possibly matching TRBD1 (5 bases). From germline, CDR1 is MNHNY and CDR2 SVGAGI (reference sequence). Trimming shortened V by 0 bases and J by 7 bases, and 15 bases separated the two germline ends. There are 15 residues in the CDR3.

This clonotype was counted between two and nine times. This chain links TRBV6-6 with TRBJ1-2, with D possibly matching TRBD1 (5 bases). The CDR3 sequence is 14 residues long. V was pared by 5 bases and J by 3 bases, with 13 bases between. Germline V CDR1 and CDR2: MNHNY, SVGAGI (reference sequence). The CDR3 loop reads CASSDDSWDYGYTF. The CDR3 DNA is TGTGCCAGCAGTGACGACAGTTGGGACTATGGCTACACCTTC.

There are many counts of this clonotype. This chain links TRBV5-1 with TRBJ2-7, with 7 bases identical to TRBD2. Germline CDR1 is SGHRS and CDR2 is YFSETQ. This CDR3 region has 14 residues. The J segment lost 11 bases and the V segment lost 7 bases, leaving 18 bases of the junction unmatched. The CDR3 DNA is TGCGCCAGCGCCCGCCACGGGGGGACCGAGGAGAAGTACTTC. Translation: CASARHGGTEEKYF.

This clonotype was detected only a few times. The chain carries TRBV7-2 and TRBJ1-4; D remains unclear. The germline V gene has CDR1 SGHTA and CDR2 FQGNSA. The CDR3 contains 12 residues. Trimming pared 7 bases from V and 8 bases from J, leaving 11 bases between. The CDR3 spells CASTTRLEKLFF. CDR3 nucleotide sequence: TGTGCCAGCACCACCCGACTAGAAAAACTGTTTTTT. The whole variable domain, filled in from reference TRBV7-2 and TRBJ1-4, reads GAGVSQSPSNKVTEKGKDVELRCDPISGHTALYWYRQSLGQGLEFLIYFQGNSAPDKSGLPSDRFSAERTGGSVSTLTIQRTQQEDSAVYLCASTTRLEKLFFGSGTQLSVL.

CDR3: CASSVEGEGPGELFF. The CDR3 coding sequence is TGTGCCAGCAGCGTAGAAGGTGAAGGGCCCGGGGAGCTGTTTTTT. The V gene is TRBV9, the J gene TRBJ2-2, with D unresolved. Germline V gene sequence: CDR1 SGDLS, CDR2 YYNGEE. CDR3 length equals 15 residues. V was pared by 0 bases and J by 6 bases, with 12 bases between.

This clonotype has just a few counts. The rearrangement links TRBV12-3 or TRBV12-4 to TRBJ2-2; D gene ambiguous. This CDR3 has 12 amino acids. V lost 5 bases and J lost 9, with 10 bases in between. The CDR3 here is CASSTSERELFF. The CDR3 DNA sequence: TGTGCCAGCAGTACGAGCGAGAGGGAGCTGTTTTTT.

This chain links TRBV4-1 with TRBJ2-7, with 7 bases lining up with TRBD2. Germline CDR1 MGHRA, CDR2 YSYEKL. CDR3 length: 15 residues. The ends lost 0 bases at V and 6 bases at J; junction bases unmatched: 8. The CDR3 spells CASSQDTGGGSEQYF. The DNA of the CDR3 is TGCGCCAGCAGCCAAGACACGGGCGGGGGATCCGAGCAGTACTTC.

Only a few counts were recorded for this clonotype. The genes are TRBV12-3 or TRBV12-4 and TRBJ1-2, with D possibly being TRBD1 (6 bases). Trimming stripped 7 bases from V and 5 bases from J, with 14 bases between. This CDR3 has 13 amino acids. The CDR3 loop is CASNPTGEYGYTF. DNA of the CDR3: TGTGCCAGCAACCCGACAGGAGAGTATGGCTACACCTTC.

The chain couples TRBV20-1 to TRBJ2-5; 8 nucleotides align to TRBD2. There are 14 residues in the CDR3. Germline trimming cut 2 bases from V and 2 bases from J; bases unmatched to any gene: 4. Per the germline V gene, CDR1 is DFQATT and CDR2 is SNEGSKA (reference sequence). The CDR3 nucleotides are TGCAGTGCTAGACGAGCGGGAGTACAAGAGACCCAGTACTTC. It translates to CSARRAGVQETQYF.

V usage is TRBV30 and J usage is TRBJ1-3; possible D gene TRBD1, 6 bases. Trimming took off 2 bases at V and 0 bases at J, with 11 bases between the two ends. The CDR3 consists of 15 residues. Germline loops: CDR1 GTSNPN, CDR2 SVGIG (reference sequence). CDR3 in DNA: TGTGCCTGGAGTACAGGGCCTTCCTCTGGAAACACCATATATTTT. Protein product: CAWSTGPSSGNTIYF.

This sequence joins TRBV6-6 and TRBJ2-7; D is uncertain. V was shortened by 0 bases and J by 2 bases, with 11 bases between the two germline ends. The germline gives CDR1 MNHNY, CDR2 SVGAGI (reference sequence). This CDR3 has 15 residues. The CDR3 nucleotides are TGTGCCAGCAGTTACTCCATTTTGTGGGCCTACGAGCAGTACTTC. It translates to CASSYSILWAYEQYF.

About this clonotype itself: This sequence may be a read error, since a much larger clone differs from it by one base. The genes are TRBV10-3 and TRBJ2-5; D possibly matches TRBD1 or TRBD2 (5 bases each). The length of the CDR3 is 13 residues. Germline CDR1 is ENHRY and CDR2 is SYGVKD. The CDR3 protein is CAISRDHQEAQYF. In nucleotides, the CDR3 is TGTGCCATCTCCCGGGACCACCAAGAGGCCCAGTACTTC.

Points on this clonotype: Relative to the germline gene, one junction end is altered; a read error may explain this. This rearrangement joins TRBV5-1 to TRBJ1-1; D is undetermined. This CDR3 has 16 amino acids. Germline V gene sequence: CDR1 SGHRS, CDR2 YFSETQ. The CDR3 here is CASSPLAGVMNTEAFF. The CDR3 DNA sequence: TGTGCCAGCAGCCCCCTGGCAGGAGTCATGAACACTGAAGCTTTCTTT.

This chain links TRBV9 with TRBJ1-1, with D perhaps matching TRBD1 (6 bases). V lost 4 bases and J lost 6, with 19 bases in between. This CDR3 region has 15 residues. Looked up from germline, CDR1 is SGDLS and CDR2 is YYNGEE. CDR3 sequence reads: CASSNTFGAGAEAFF. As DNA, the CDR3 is TGTGCCAGCAGCAATACCTTTGGGGCAGGGGCTGAAGCTTTCTTT.

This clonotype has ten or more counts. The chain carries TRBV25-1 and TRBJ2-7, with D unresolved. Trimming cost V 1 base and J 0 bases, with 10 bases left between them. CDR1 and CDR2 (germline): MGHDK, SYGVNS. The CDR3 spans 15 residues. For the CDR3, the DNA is TGTGCCAGCAGTGAATTGGAGAACGACTCCTACGAGCAGTACTTC. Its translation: CASSELENDSYEQYF.